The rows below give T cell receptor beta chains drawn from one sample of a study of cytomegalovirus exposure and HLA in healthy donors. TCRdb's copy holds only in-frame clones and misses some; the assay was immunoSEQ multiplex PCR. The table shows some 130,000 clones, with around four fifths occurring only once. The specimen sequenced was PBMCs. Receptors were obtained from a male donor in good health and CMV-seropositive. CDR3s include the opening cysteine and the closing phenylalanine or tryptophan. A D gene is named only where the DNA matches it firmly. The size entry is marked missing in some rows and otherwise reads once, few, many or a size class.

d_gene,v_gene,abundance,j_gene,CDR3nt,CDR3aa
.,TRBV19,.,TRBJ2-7,TGTGCCAGTAGTTGGTCCGGTGGTAGCTCCTACGAGCAGTACTTC,CASSWSGGSSYEQYF
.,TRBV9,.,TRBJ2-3,TGTGCCAGCAGTGTCCAGGGTACTAGCACAGATACGCAGTATTTT,CASSVQGTSTDTQYF
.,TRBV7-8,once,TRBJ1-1,TGTGCCAGCAGCTTAGCGCTCGGGAGGGAAGCTTTCTTT,CASSLALGREAFF
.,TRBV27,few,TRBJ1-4,TGTGCCAGCAGTCCCTGGGGGGGGGCTGGGAAACTGTTTTTT,CASSPWGGAGKLFF
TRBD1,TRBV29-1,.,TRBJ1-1,TGCAGCGTTGAATACAGGGGGGGTACTGAAGCTTTCTTT,CSVEYRGGTEAFF
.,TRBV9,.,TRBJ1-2,TGTGCCAGCAGCGTGGGGGGGGCGAACTATGGCTACACCTTC,CASSVGGANYGYTF
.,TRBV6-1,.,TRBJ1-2,TGTGCCAGCACTCTATCGGTCTATGGCTACACCTTC,CASTLSVYGYTF
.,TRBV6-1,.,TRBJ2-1,TGTGCCAGCAGTGAAGGGACTAATCTTGAGCAGTTCTTC,CASSEGTNLEQFF
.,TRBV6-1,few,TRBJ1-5,TGTGCCAGCAGTGAAGCGATCGTCGGGAGGTTGGGCAATCAGCCCCAGCATTTT,CASSEAIVGRLGNQPQHF
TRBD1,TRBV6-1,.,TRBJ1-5,TGCGCCAGCAGTGAGGCCCGGGACAGGGGCGTCAATCAGCCCCAGCATTTT,CASSEARDRGVNQPQHF
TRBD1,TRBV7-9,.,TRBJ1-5,TGTGCCAGCAGCGTAGGGACAGGGACTGATCAGCCCCAGCATTTT,CASSVGTGTDQPQHF
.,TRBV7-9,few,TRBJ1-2,TGTGCCAGCAGCTTAGCGTCCGGGATTTATGGCTACACCTTC,CASSLASGIYGYTF
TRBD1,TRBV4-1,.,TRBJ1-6,TGCGCCAGCAGCCAAGAATTACAGGGGCTTTTATCACCCCTCCACTTT,CASSQELQGLLSPLHF
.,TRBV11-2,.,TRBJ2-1,TGTGCCAGTCGGGTAGCCAGCATCTCCTACAATGAGCAGTTCTTC,CASRVASISYNEQFF
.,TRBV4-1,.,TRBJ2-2,TGCGCCAGCAGCCAAGGGGTGCTAGTTGCCGGGGAGCTGTTTTTT,CASSQGVLVAGELFF
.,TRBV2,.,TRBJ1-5,TGTGCCAGCAGTGGAAGAGATAATAGCAATCAGCCCCAGCATTTT,CASSGRDNSNQPQHF
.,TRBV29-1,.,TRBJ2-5,TGCAGCACCCGCGTGGTTGCGGAGACCCAGTACTTC,CSTRVVAETQYF
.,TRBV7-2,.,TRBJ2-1,TGTGCCAGCAGCTTAGCTATAGGGGCACAGCAGTTCTTC,CASSLAIGAQQFF
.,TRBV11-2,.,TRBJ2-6,TGTGCCAGCGACAGGACTGGGGCCAACGTCCTGACTTTC,CASDRTGANVLTF
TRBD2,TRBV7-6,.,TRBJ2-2,TGTGCCAGCAGCGGCCAGGGACTAGCGGGGAGTATCACCGGGGAGCTGTTTTTT,CASSGQGLAGSITGELFF
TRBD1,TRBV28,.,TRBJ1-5,TGTGCCACCCGGACAGGTACCAACAATCAGCCCCAGCATTTT,CATRTGTNNQPQHF
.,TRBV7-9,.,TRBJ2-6,TGTTCCAGCAGCTTAGCTAGCCTAGTCCTGACTTTC,CSSSLASLVLTF
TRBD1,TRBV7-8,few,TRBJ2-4,TGTGCCAGCAGCACCCGCACAGGGGAAGGAATTCAGTACTTC,CASSTRTGEGIQYF
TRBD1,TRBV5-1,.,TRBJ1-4,TGCGCCAGCAGCTGGACAGGGTTATTTGCGTTAACTAATGAAAAACTGTTTTTT,CASSWTGLFALTNEKLFF
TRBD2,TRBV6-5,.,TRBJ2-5,TGTGCCAGCAGTTCCCTAGCGGAAGAGACCCAGTACTTC,CASSSLAEETQYF
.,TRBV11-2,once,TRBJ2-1,TGTGCCAGCAGCTTAGATCTCTCCGGGAGCAATGAGCAGTTCTTC,CASSLDLSGSNEQFF
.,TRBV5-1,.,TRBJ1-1,TGCGCCAGCAGCTTCGGACAGCCGACCACTGAAGCTTTCTTT,CASSFGQPTTEAFF
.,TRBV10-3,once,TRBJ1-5,TGTGCCATCACCCAACGTCTAGATAGCAATCAGCCCCAGCATTTT,CAITQRLDSNQPQHF
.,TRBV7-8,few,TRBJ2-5,TGTGCCAGCAGCCGAGGGGGGGCGACCCAAGAGACCCAGTACTTC,CASSRGGATQETQYF
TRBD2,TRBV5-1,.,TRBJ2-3,TGCGCCAGCAGCTTACCCGGGGGGGGTTCAGTAGATACGCAGTATTTT,CASSLPGGGSVDTQYF
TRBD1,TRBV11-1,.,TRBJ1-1,TGTGCCAGCAGCTTAGGAGGGACAGGGCGAAGCACTGAAGCTTTCTTT,CASSLGGTGRSTEAFF
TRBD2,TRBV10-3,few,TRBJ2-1,TGTGCCATCACCGGACTAGCGAGCAATGAGCAGTTCTTC,CAITGLASNEQFF
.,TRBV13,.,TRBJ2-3,TGTGCCAGCAGCCGCCTCCGGCAGGGGGAGGCAGATACGCAGTATTTT,CASSRLRQGEADTQYF
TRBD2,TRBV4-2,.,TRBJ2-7,TGTGCCAGCAGCCAAGACTTAGCGGGAGTAGTGGGGTACGAGCAGTACTTC,CASSQDLAGVVGYEQYF
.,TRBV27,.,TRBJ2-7,TGTGCCAGCAGCGGCGACAGTCCCCCCACTCCCTACGAGCAGTACTTC,CASSGDSPPTPYEQYF
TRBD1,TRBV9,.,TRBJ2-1,TGTGCCAGCAGCGGGACAGGGGGCTCCTACAATGAGCAGTTCTTC,CASSGTGGSYNEQFF
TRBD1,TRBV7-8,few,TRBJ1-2,TGTGCCAGCAGCCTCGACAGGGCAGGCTACACCTTC,CASSLDRAGYTF